The present T cell receptor (beta chain) was sequenced within a study of control samples from healthy donors and cancer patients. CDR1 is MGHRA and CDR2 is YSYEKL in the germline V gene. Between the trimmed V and J ends, which lost 1 base and 6 bases, there was a span of 7 bases. The CDR3 spans 13 residues. The data were produced by immunoSEQ multiplex PCR, yet TCRdb's version contains in-frame clones alone and is incomplete. The table includes about 160,000 clones, 80% to 95% detected once. The sequence derives from a woman aged 25 to 45 in good health. The source material was blood. The gene calls are TRBV4-1 and TRBJ2-1; D not resolved. CDR3 nucleotides: TGCGCCAGCAGCCAAGTAGGTGTCAATGAGCAGTTCTTC. This codes for CASSQVGVNEQFF.